This TCR beta chain appears in the sequencing data of a study of neurological immune-mediated disorders. Study-level findings and limits: No CDR3 amino acid sequences were shared by expanded clones across subjects, suggesting private repertoires in all groups.

This clonotype has a count of ten or more. What it recognizes is unknown. The cDNA was synthesized by 5'RACE incorporating 10-nucleotide random UMIs. Every sequencing run gave over 200 million TCR-beta sequences, taken from 15-18 subjects. MiXCR, applied by TCRdb to the 5' RACE reads, yields one record per CDR3 protein. The data hold 70,000 to 95,000 distinct CDR3 sequences, with 13% observed a single time. The time point denotes: longitudinal time-point 2. CDR3 size: 18 residues. V shed 5 bases and J 0 bases; nucleotides not matched to a gene: 10. Germline V gene data show CDR1 as KGHSH and CDR2 as LQKENI.

The origin of this receptor is a female donor with HTLV-1-associated myelopathy (HAM/TSP). The specimen was PBMCs. The V and J genes are TRBV18 and TRBJ2-3; TRBD1 agrees at 11 bases. As DNA, the CDR3 is TGTGCCAGCTCAAGCATCCGGGACAGGGGGTCTAGCACAGATACGCAGTATTTT. Its protein is CASSSIRDRGSSTDTQYF.